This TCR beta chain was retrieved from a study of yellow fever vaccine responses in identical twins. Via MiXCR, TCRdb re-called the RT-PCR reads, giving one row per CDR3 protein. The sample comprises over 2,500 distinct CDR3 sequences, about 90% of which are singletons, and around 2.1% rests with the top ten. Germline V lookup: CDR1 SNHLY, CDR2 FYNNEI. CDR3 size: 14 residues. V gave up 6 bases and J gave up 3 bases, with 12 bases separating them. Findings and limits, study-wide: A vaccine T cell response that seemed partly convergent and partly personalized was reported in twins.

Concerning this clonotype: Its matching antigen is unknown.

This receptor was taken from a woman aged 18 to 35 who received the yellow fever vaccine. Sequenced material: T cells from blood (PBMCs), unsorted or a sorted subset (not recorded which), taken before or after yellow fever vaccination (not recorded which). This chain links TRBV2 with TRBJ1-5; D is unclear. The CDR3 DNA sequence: TGTGCCAGCAGGCCGGGCCTATCCAATCAGCCCCAGCATTTT. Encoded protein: CASRPGLSNQPQHF. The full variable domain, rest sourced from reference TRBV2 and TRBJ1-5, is EPEVTQTPSHQVTQMGQEVILRCVPISNHLYFYWYRQILGQKVEFLVSFYNNEISEKSEIFDDQFSVERPDGSNFTLKIRSTKLEDSAMYFCASRPGLSNQPQHFGDGTRLSIL.